Following are 25 T cell receptor beta chains from one sample sequenced in a study of molecular identifiers for immune sequencing clone quantification. TCRdb ran MiXCR on the PCR reads and lists one entry per CDR3 protein. This table has approximately 680,000 distinct CDR3 sequences, 25% appearing once. Sequencing used naive CD8+ T cells from blood, with Jurkat cell RNA spiked in. Subset noted: FACS-sorted CD8+CD4-CCR7+CD45RA+ naive T cells. These receptors all come from a human donor in good health. Some libraries in this study had Jurkat cell RNA spiked in.

This clonotype showed up just a few times. This chain joins TRBV14 and TRBJ2-1; 8 bases map to TRBD2. V was pared by 4 bases and J by 4 bases, with 6 bases of the junction left unmatched. The CDR3 is 15 amino acids. Germline CDR1 and CDR2: SGHDN and FVKESK. The CDR3 spells CASSLAGSMYNEQFF. The CDR3 region has the DNA TGTGCCAGCAGCCTAGCGGGGAGTATGTACAATGAGCAGTTCTTC.

In this sample, this clonotype turned up a few times. Written as DNA, the CDR3 is TGCAGTGCTAGCCCCACAGACCGGACCTCCTACGAGCAGTACTTC. Amino acids: CSASPTDRTSYEQYF. The V and J genes are TRBV20-1 and TRBJ2-7, with unresolved D. The CDR3 is 15 amino acids. The V and J ends lost 3 bases and 0 bases respectively, with 15 bases between them. CDR1 and CDR2 from the germline V gene are DFQATT and SNEGSKA (reference sequence).

Points on this clonotype: One end of the junction fails to match germline, which may point to a read error. This chain links TRBV4-1 with TRBJ1-5; D is uncertain. The CDR3 spans 16 residues. Germline CDR1 and CDR2: MGHRA and YSYEKL. DNA of the CDR3: TGCGCCAGCAGCCCCCGAAACGTGGAAGGCAATCAGCTCCAGCATTTT. Protein product: CASSPRNVEGNQLQHF.

The chain has TRBV13 and TRBJ1-3; a weak D match, TRBD1 (5 bases). Germline V gene sequence: CDR1 PRHDT, CDR2 FYEKMQ (reference sequence). This CDR3 contains 17 residues. V lost 4 bases to trimming and J lost 0 bases, with 16 bases between them. As DNA, the CDR3 is TGTGCCAGCAGCTCGCGGGACGGGCGACTCTCTGGAAACACCATATATTTT. Encoded protein: CASSSRDGRLSGNTIYF.

This clonotype was seen ten or more times. V gene TRBV7-6 combines with J gene TRBJ1-3; D is ambiguous. The CDR3 consists of 11 residues. In germline, CDR1 is SGHVS, CDR2 FNYEAQ. V gave up 8 bases and J gave up 0 bases, with 2 bases separating them. CDR3 protein: CASHSGNTIYF. The CDR3 DNA is TGTGCCAGCCACTCTGGAAACACCATATATTTT. The variable domain in full, with the rest retrieved from reference TRBV7-6 and TRBJ1-3, is GAGVSQSPRYKVTKRGQDVALRCDPISGHVSLYWYRQALGQGPEFLTYFNYEAQQDKSGLPNDRFSAERPEGSISTLTIQRTEQRDSAMYRCASHSGNTIYFGEGSWLTVV.

A few counts support this clonotype. This chain uses TRBV30 with TRBJ1-1; D gene unclear. Germline assignment: CDR1 GTSNPN and CDR2 SVGIG (reference sequence). V dropped 4 bases and J dropped 0 bases, with 9 bases sitting between them. The CDR3 consists of 13 residues. CDR3 residues: CAWMELLNTEAFF. DNA of the CDR3: TGTGCCTGGATGGAACTGTTGAACACTGAAGCTTTCTTT.

This clonotype was seen at least ten times. The CDR3 bases are TGTGCCAGCAGTTCCGGGACTGAAGAGACCCAGTACTTC. This gives the protein CASSSGTEETQYF. The chain employs TRBV12-3 or TRBV12-4 and TRBJ2-5; possible D gene TRBD2, 6 bases. Trimming removed 4 bases at V and 3 bases at J, with 9 bases between. The CDR3 has 13 residues.

In its sample, this clonotype was seen many times. The chain combines TRBV20-1 with TRBJ2-7; 7 bases align to TRBD1. The trim removed 6 bases at V and 2 bases at J, leaving 7 bases unmatched. This CDR3 comprises 13 residues. CDR1 and CDR2 from the germline V gene are DFQATT and SNEGSKA (reference sequence). CDR3 loop: CSATGTETYEQYF. The CDR3, as DNA: TGCAGTGCAACCGGGACAGAGACCTACGAGCAGTACTTC.

This clonotype was observed at least ten times. The chain recombines TRBV3-1 with TRBJ1-5; D perhaps matches TRBD1 (5 bases). The germline V gene encodes CDR1 LGHDT and CDR2 YNNKEL (reference sequence). The CDR3 runs to 15 residues. The V and J ends lost 0 bases and 4 bases respectively, with 10 bases between them. CDR3 amino acids: CASSQDWDGNQPQHF. The CDR3 DNA sequence: TGTGCCAGCAGCCAAGATTGGGACGGAAATCAGCCCCAGCATTTT.

This clonotype was observed many times. The rearrangement joins TRBV30 to TRBJ2-7; no reliable D call. CDR1 and CDR2 (germline): GTSNPN, SVGIG (reference sequence). V dropped 4 bases and J dropped 0 bases, with 10 bases sitting between them. This CDR3 comprises 13 residues. Written as DNA, the CDR3 is TGTGCCTGGACAGATACTCGCTCCTACGAGCAGTACTTC. This translates into CAWTDTRSYEQYF.

The V gene is TRBV12-3 or TRBV12-4, the J gene TRBJ2-6; weak D call: TRBD1 (6 bases). The CDR3 totals 16 residues. Trimming took 6 bases from V and 0 from J, leaving 12 bases between them. CDR3 amino acids: CASSGQPISGANVLTF. In DNA, the CDR3 is TGTGCCAGCAGCGGACAGCCCATCTCTGGGGCCAACGTCCTGACTTTC.

About this clonotype itself: Just one base apart from a much larger clone, this may be a read error. The rearrangement joins TRBV18 to TRBJ2-3, with D tentatively TRBD2 (5 bases). Per the germline V gene, CDR1 is KGHSH and CDR2 is LQKENI. The CDR3 consists of 14 residues. Between the trimmed V and J ends, which lost 4 bases and 0 bases, there was a span of 8 bases. The CDR3 protein is CASSQEDSTDTQYF. As DNA, the CDR3 is TGTGCCAGCTCACAGGAGGACAGCACAGATACGCAGTATTTT.

This clonotype appeared a few times. V gene TRBV24-1 combines with J gene TRBJ2-2; the D gene is possibly TRBD1 (6 bases). Trimming stripped 7 bases from V and 3 bases from J, with 14 bases between. The CDR3 is made up of 15 amino acids. Germline CDR1 KGHDR, CDR2 SFDVKD. CDR3 protein: CATSPAGVDTGELFF. CDR3 DNA sequence: TGTGCCACCAGCCCAGCAGGGGTGGACACCGGGGAGCTGTTTTTT.

Remarks on this clonotype: A much more abundant neighbour one base away suggests this may be a read error. This rearrangement joins TRBV7-9 to TRBJ2-5, with D perhaps TRBD2 (5 bases). This CDR3 is built from 18 residues. Germline CDR1 is SEHNR and CDR2 is FQNEAQ (reference sequence). Trimming removed 0 bases from V and 3 bases from J, with 20 bases in between. CDR3 sequence: CASSLAHSSDPEEETQYF. CDR3 in DNA: TGTGCCAGCAGCTTAGCGCATAGTAGCGACCCAGAGGAAGAGACCCAGTACTTC.

The chain joins TRBV6-2 or TRBV6-3 to TRBJ2-1; D perhaps matches TRBD1 (6 bases). Trimming took off 7 bases at V and 6 bases at J, with 19 bases between the two ends. The CDR3 consists of 15 residues. CDR1 and CDR2 (germline): MNHEY, SVGEGT. The DNA for the CDR3 is TGTGCCAGCACCTCAACCACAGGCAGGGGCAATGAGCAGTTCTTC. Amino acids: CASTSTTGRGNEQFF.

This clonotype showed up many times. CDR3 DNA sequence: TGTGCCAGCAGTTACTTTGACGGGGAGCTGTTTTTT. It specifies CASSYFDGELFF. V and J are TRBV6-5 and TRBJ2-2; D is unclear. Germline CDR1 MNHEY, CDR2 SVGAGI. The CDR3 is made up of 12 amino acids. V lost 1 base, J lost 7 bases, and 4 bases lay in between.

J is TRBJ1-2 and V is TRBV4-3; D ambiguous. CDR3 size: 15 residues. The germline gives CDR1 LGHNA, CDR2 YSLEER. Trimming cost V 0 bases and J 5 bases, with 13 bases left between them. DNA of the CDR3: TGCGCCAGCAGCCAAGATTGGCTGGGTCCGTATGGCTACACCTTC. It codes for CASSQDWLGPYGYTF.

As regards this clonotype: This could be a read error, since a much larger clone is one nucleotide away. This chain links TRBV6-6 with TRBJ1-2; 8 bases are shared with TRBD1. Germline V gene data show CDR1 as MNHNY and CDR2 as SVGAGI (reference sequence). The CDR3 is 11 residues long. CDR3 region: CVTWTGRGYTF. The CDR3 DNA follows: TGTGTCACCTGGACAGGGCGAGGCTACACCTTC.

Notes on this clonotype: A much larger clone lies one base from this, so it may be a read error. The V gene is TRBV20-1, the J gene TRBJ1-6, with TRBD1 as a possible D gene (6 bases). The CDR3 contains 16 residues. Germline lookup yields CDR1 DFQATT and CDR2 SNEGSKA (reference sequence). The V and J ends lost 4 bases and 8 bases respectively, with 21 bases between them. DNA of the CDR3: TGCAGTGCTACGGAGGTGGAACAGGGTTTTGATTCACCCCTCCACTTT. This translates into CSATEVEQGFDSPLHF.

CDR3 amino acids: CASSEFVLAAQPQHF. CDR3 DNA: TGTGCCAGCAGTGAATTCGTCCTCGCGGCTCAGCCCCAGCATTTT. The V gene is TRBV2, the J gene TRBJ1-5; D remains ambiguous. The CDR3 contains 15 residues. Germline V gene sequence: CDR1 SNHLY, CDR2 FYNNEI. Trimming left V 2 bases short and J 6 bases short, with 14 bases between.

Details on this clonotype: A read error may produce the germline difference seen at one junction end. The gene calls are TRBV7-2 and TRBJ1-4; 11 bases line up with TRBD1. From germline, CDR1 is SGHTA and CDR2 FQGNSA. This CDR3 spans 17 amino acids. The CDR3 is CASRLAGTGGANEKLFF. The CDR3 DNA follows: TGTGCCAGCCGCTTAGCCGGGACAGGGGGGGCTAATGAAAAACTGTTTTTT.

This clonotype was counted many times. The V call is TRBV5-1, the J call TRBJ2-7; 7 bases line up with TRBD1. V trimming: 3 bases; J trimming: 2 bases; junction bases outside the gene matches: 5. Germline V gives CDR1 SGHRS, CDR2 YFSETQ. The CDR3 spans 14 residues. This CDR3 reads CASSWTGVTYEQYF. CDR3 DNA sequence: TGCGCCAGCAGCTGGACAGGCGTTACCTACGAGCAGTACTTC.

This clonotype occurred a few times. This chain joins TRBV27 and TRBJ2-3; 8 nucleotides match TRBD2. V dropped 8 bases and J dropped 4; count of bases not matched to a gene: 14. Per germline, CDR1 MNHEY and CDR2 SMNVEV (reference sequence). This CDR3 spans 16 amino acids. The CDR3 nucleotides read TGTGCCAGCGGCTTATCGGCGGGAGGAAGTTCAGATACGCAGTATTTT. This encodes CASGLSAGGSSDTQYF.

A few counts support this clonotype. V gene TRBV27 combines with J gene TRBJ2-6; unclear D gene. Between the trimmed V and J ends, which lost 6 bases and 0 bases, there was a span of 6 bases. The CDR3 consists of 14 residues. Germline V gives CDR1 MNHEY, CDR2 SMNVEV (reference sequence). The CDR3, as DNA: TGTGCCAGCAGAAAGTACTCTGGGGCCAACGTCCTGACTTTC. This codes for CASRKYSGANVLTF.

This clonotype occurred a few times. The chain combines TRBV10-3 with TRBJ2-7; TRBD1 matches at 9 bases. V lost 10 bases, J lost 2 bases, and 9 bases stayed unmatched. The CDR3 spans 14 residues. The V gene's germline CDR1 is ENHRY and CDR2 SYGVKD. CDR3 in amino acids: CATMGQGLTYEQYF. The CDR3 coding sequence is TGTGCCACAATGGGACAGGGATTAACCTACGAGCAGTACTTC.